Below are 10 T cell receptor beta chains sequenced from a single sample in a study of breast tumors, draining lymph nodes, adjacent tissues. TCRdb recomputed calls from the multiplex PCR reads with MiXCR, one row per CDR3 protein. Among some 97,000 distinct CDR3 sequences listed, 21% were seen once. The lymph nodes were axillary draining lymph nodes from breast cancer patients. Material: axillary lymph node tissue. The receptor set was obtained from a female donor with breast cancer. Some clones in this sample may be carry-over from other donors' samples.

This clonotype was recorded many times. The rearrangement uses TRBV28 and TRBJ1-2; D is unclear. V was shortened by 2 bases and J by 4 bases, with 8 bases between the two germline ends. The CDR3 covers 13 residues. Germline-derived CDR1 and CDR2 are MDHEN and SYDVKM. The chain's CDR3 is CASSLRALYGYTF. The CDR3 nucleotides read TGTGCCAGCAGTTTACGGGCCCTCTATGGCTACACCTTC.

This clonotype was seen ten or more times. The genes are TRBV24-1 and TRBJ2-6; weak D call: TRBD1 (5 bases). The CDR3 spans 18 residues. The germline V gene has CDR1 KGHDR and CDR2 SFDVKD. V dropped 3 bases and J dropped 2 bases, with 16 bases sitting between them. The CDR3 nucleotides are TGTGCCACCAGTGATCCCCCCTTGGCAGGGACTGGGGCCAACGTCCTGACTTTC. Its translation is CATSDPPLAGTGANVLTF.

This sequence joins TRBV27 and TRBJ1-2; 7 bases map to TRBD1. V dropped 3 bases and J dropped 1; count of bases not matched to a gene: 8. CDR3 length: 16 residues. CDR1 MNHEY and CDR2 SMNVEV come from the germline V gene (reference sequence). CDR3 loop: CASSLGYGTVNYGYTF. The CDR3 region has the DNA TGTGCCAGCAGTTTGGGTTACGGGACAGTTAACTATGGCTACACCTTC.

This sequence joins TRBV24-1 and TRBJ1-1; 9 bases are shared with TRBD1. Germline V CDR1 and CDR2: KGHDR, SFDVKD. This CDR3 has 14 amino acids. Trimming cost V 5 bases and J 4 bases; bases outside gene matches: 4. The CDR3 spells CATSATGGSTEAFF. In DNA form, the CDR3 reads TGTGCCACCAGTGCGACAGGGGGGTCCACTGAAGCTTTCTTT.

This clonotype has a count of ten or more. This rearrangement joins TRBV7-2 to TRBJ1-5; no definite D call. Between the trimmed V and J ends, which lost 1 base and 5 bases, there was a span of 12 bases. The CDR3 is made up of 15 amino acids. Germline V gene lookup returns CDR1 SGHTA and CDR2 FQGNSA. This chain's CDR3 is CASSLVPGFDQPQHF. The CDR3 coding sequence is TGTGCCAGCAGCTTAGTCCCAGGATTCGATCAGCCCCAGCATTTT.

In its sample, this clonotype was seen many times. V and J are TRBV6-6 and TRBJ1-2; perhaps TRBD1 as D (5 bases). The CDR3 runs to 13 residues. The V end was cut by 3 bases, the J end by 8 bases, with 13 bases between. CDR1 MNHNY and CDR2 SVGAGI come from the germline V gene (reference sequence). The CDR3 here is CASSYGQGGGYTF. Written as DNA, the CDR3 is TGTGCCAGCAGTTATGGGCAGGGAGGAGGCTACACCTTC.

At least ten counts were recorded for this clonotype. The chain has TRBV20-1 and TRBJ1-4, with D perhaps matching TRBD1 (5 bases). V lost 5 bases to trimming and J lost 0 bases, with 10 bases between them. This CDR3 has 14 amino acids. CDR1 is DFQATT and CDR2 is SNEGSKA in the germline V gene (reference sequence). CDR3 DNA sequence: TGCAGTGCTGAGGACACTGCAACTAATGAAAAACTGTTTTTT. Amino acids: CSAEDTATNEKLFF.

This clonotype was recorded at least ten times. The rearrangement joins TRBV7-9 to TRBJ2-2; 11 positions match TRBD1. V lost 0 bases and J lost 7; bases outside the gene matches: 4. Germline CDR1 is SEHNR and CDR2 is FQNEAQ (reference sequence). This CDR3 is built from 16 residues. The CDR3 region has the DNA TGTGCCAGCAGCTTAGCCGGGACAGGGGGTAACGGGGAGCTGTTTTTT. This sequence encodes CASSLAGTGGNGELFF.

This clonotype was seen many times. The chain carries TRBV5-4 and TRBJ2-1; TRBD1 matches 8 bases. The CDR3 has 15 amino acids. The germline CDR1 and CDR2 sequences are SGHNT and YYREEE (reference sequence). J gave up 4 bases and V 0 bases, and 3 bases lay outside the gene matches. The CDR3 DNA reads TGTGCCAGCAGCTTGGCTGGACAGGGTTACAATGAGCAGTTCTTC. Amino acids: CASSLAGQGYNEQFF.

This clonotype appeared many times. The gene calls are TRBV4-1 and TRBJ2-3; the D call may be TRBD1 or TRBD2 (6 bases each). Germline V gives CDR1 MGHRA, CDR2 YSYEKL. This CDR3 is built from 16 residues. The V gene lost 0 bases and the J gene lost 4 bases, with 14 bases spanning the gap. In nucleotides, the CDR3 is TGCGCCAGCAGCCAAGATCTATGGGGGGCGGCAGATACGCAGTATTTT. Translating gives CASSQDLWGAADTQYF.